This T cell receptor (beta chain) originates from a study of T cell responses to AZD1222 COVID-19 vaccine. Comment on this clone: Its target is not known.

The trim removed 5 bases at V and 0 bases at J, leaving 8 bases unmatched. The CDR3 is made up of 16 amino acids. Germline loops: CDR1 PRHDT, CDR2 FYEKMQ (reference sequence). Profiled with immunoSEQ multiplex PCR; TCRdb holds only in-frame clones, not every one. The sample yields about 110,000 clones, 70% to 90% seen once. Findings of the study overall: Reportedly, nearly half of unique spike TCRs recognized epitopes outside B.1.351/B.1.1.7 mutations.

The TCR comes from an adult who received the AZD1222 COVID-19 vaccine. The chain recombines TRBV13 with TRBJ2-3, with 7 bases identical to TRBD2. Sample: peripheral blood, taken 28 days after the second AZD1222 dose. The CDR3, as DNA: TGTGCCAGCAGCACTGCTAGCGGTGCTAGCACAGATACGCAGTATTTT. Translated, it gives CASSTASGASTDTQYF.